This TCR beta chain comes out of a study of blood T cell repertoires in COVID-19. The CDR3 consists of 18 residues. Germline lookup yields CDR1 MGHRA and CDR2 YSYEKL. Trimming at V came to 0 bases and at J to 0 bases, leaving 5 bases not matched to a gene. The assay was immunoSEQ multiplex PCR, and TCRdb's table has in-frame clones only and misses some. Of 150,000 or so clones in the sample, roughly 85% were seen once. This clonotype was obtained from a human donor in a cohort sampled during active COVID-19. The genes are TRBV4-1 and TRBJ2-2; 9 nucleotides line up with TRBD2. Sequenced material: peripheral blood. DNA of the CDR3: TGCGCCAGCAGCCAAGAGATGGCGGGAGGGTCGAACACCGGGGAGCTGTTTTTT. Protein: CASSQEMAGGSNTGELFF.